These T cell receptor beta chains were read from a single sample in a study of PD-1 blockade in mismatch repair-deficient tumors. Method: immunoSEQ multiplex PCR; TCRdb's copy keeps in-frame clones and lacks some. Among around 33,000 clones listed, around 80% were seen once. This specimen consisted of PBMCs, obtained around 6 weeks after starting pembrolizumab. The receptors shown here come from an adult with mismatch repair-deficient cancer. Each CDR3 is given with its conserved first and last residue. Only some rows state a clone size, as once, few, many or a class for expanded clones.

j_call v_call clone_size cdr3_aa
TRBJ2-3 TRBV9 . CASSVASGSTDTQYF
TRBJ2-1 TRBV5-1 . CASSTRDRSQFNEQFF
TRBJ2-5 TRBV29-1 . CSVPIGAIQETQYF
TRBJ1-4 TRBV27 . CASSTDRFNEKLFF
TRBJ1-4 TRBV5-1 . CASSLETGNEKLFF
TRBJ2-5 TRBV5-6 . CASSLLGTEGETQYF
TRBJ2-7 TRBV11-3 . CASSSSLAGPAEQYF
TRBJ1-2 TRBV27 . CASSQSRTGGNYGYTF
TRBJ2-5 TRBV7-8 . CASSLSGGTKETQYF
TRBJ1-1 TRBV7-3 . CASSRGPNTEAFF
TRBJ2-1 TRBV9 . CASSVSTGGGGRSYNEQFF
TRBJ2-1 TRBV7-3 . CASSLNLGGATEQFF
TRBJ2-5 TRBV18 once CASSPLSGREETQYF
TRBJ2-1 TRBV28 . CASRNSGGSYNEQFF
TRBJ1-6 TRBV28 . CASSFTGDNSPLHF
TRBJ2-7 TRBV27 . CASGPWTAVRYEQYF
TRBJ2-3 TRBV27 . CATKAFPGQGITDTQYF
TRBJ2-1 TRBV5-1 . CASSLVGQGAWDNEQFF
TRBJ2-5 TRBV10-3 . CAISETGGETQYF
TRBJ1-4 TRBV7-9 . CASSNDRDEKLFF
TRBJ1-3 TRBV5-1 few CASSLGVADTIYF
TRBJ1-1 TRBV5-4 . CASRKTGANTEAFF
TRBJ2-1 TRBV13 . CASSPTGGGSYNEQFF
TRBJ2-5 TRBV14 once CASSPWGREEETQYF
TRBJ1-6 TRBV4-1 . CASSLGQGYNSPLHF
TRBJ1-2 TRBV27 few CASSTWTGGNYGYTF
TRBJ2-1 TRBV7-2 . CASSSSYEAEFF
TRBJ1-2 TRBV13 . CASSFRDRGGGYTF
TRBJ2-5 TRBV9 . CASSELAGYETQYF
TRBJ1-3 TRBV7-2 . CASSLGPDSGNTIYF
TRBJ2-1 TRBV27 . CASSLAGGINEQFF
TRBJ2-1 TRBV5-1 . CASSATSGNNEQFF
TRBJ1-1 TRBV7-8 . CASSGGRQREEATEAFF
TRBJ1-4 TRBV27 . CASSLAGQGAKLFF
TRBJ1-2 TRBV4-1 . CASSQATGGGYGYTF
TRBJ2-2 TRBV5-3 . CARSLAVRGTYTGELFF
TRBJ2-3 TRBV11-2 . CASSLRGTDTQYF
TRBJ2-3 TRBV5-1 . CASSLAAGGPTDTQYF
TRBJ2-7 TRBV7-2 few CASSPGVAGPSYEQYF
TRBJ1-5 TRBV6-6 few CASSYSRGQPQHF
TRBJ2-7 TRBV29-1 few CSVSQSGQGAYEQYF
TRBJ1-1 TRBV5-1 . CASSPFGSSTEAFF
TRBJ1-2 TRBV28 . CTSSFHDRLNYGYTF
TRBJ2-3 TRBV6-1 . CASIVSRGQDTQYF
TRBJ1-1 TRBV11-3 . CASSPAPGNTEAFF
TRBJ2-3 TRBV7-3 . CASSLTGTGGGVDTQYF
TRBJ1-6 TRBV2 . CASSNYGGSPLHF
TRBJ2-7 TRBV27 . CASSFQRGYEQYF
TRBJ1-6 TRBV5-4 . CASRGTANNSPLHF
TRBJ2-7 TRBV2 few CASSDRTGASYEQYF
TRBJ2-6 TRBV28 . CASSFGRAGANVLTF
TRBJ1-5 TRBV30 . CAWRDSSGDNQPQHF
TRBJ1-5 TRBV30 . CAWSAGSDNQPQHF
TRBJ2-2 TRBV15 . CATGDRGQGAGELFF
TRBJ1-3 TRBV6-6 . CASSYSRQNSGNTIYF
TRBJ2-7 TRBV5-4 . CASSLMTGGWNEQYF
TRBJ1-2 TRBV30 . CAGLGRAGYGYTF
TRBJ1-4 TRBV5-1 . CASNIGGGEKLFF
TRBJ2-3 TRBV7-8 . CASSSPGTSGRIMDTQYF
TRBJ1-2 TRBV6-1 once CASSADSLVDLYGYTF